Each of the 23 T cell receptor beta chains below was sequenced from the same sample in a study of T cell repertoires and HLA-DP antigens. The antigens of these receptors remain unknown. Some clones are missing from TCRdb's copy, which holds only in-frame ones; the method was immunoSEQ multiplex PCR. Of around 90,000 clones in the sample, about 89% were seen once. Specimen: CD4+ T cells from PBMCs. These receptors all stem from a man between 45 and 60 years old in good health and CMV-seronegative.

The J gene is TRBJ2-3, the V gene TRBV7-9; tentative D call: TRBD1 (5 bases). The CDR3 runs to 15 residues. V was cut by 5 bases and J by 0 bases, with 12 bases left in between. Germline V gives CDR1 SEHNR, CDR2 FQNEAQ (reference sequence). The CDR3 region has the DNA TGTGCCAGCAGCCAAAGAGGACAAAGCACAGATACGCAGTATTTT. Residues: CASSQRGQSTDTQYF. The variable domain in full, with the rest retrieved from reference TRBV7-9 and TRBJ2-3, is DTGVSQNPRHKITKRGQNVTFRCDPISEHNRLYWYRQTLGQGPEFLTYFQNEAQLEKSRLLSDRFSAERPKGSFSTLEIQRTEQGDSAMYLCASSQRGQSTDTQYFGPGTRLTVL.

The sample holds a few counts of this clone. The CDR3 protein is CASSLVAGAVGYTF. The CDR3 nucleotides are TGTGCCAGCAGCTTAGTGGCAGGGGCTGTTGGCTACACCTTC. This sequence joins TRBV7-9 and TRBJ1-2; possible D gene TRBD1, 6 bases. Germline V CDR1 and CDR2: SEHNR, FQNEAQ (reference sequence). This CDR3 has 14 amino acids. The V end lost 1 base, the J end lost 7 bases, and 13 bases lay between the germline ends.

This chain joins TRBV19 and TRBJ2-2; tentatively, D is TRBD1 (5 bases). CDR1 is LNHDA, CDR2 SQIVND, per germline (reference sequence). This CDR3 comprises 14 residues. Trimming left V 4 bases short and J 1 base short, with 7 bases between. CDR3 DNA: TGTGCCAGTAGTAGGACACTGAACACCGGGGAGCTGTTTTTT. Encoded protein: CASSRTLNTGELFF.

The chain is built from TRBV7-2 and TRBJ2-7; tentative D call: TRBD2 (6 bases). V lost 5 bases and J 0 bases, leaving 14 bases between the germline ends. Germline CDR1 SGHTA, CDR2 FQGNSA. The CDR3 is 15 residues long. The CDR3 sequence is CASSQGLGRSYEQYF. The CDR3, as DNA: TGTGCCAGCAGCCAGGGACTTGGTCGCTCCTACGAGCAGTACTTC. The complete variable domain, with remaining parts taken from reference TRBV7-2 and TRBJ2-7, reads GAGVSQSPSNKVTEKGKDVELRCDPISGHTALYWYRQSLGQGLEFLIYFQGNSAPDKSGLPSDRFSAERTGGSVSTLTIQRTQQEDSAVYLCASSQGLGRSYEQYFGPGTRLTVT.

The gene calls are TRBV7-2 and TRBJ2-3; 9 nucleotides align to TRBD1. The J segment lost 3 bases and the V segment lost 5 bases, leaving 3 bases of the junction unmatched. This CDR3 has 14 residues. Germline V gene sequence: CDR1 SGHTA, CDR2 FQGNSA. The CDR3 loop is CASSTGTGTDTQYF. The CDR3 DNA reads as TGTGCCAGCAGCACCGGGACAGGGACAGATACGCAGTATTTT.

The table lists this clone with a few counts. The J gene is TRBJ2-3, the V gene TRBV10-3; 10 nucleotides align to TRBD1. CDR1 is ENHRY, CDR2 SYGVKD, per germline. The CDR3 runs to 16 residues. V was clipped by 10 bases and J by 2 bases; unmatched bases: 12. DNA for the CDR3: TGTGCCACCAACAACCGCGACAGGGGGCCCACAGATACGCAGTATTTT. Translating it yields CATNNRDRGPTDTQYF.

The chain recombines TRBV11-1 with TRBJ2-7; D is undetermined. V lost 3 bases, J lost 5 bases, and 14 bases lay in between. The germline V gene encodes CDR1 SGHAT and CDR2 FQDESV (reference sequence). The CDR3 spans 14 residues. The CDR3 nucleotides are TGTGCCAGCAGCTTTGGAGTTGTTGGGGACGAGCAGTACTTC. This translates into CASSFGVVGDEQYF.

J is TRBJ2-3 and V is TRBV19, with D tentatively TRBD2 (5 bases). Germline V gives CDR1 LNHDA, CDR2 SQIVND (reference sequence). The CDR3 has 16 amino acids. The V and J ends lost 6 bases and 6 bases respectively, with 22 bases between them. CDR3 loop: CASRSHSPGLGDTQYF. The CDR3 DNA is TGTGCCAGTAGGTCCCATTCGCCAGGACTCGGGGATACGCAGTATTTT.

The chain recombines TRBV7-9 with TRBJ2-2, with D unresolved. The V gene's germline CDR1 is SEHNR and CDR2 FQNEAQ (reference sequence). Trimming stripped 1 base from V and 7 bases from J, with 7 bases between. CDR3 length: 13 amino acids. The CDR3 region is CASSLDGDGELFF. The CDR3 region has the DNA TGTGCCAGCAGCTTAGATGGGGACGGGGAGCTGTTTTTT.

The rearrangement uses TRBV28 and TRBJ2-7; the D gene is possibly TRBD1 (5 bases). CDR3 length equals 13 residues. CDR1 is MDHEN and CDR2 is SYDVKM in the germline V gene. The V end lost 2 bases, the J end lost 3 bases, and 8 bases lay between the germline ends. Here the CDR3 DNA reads TGTGCCAGCAGTTTAGCGCAGGGCTACGAGCAGTACTTC. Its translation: CASSLAQGYEQYF.

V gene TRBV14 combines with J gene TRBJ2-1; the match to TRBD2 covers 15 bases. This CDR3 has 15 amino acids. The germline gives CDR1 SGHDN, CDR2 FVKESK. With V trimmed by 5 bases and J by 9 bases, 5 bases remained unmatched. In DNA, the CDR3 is TGTGCCAGCAGCGCGGGACTAGCGGGAGGCGGTGAGCAGTTCTTC. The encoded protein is CASSAGLAGGGEQFF.

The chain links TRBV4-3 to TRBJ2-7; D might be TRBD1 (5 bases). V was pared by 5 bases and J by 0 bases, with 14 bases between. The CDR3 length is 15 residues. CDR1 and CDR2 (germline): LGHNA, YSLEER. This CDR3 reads CASSRTITSSYEQYF. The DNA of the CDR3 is TGCGCCAGCAGCAGGACAATTACCAGCTCCTACGAGCAGTACTTC.

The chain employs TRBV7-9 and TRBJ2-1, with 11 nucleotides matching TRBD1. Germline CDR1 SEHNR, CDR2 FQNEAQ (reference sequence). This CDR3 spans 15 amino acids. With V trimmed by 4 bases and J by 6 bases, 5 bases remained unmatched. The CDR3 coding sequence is TGTGCCAGCAGCTCCTCCGGGACAGGGGGCAATGAGCAGTTCTTC. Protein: CASSSSGTGGNEQFF.

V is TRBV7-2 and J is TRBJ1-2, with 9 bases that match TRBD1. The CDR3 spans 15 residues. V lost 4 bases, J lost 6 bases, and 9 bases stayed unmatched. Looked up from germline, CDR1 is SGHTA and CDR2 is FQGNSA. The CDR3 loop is CASSSAGTGSDGYTF. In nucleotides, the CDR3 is TGTGCCAGCAGCTCCGCCGGGACAGGGAGTGATGGCTACACCTTC.

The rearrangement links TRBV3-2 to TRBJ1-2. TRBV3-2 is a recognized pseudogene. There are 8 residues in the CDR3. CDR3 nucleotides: TGTGCCACCCCACCCTACACCTTC. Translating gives CATPPYTF.

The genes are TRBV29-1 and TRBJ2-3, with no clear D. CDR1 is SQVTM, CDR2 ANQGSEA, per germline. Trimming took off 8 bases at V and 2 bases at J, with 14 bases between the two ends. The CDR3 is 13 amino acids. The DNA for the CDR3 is TGCAGCCTCAGACGGCCACTCACAGATACGCAGTATTTT. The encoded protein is CSLRRPLTDTQYF.

The CDR3 sequence: CASSQVTSGKTDTQYF. CDR3 nucleotide sequence: TGTGCCAGCAGCCAAGTCACTAGCGGGAAGACAGATACGCAGTATTTT. This chain connects TRBV14 to TRBJ2-3; 10 bases match TRBD2. Germline V gene lookup returns CDR1 SGHDN and CDR2 FVKESK. The ends lost 1 base at V and 3 bases at J; junction bases unmatched: 4. The CDR3 covers 16 residues.

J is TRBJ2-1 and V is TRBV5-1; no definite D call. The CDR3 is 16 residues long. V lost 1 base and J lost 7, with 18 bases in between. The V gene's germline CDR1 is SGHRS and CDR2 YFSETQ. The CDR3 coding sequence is TGCGCCAGCAGCTTGTACCGTACCTCCCAAAGGAATGAGCAGTTCTTC. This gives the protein CASSLYRTSQRNEQFF.

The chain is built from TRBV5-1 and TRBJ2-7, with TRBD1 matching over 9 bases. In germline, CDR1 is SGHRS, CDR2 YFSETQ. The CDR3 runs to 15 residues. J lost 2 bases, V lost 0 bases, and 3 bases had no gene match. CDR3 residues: CASSLGGQGTYEQYF. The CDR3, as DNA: TGCGCCAGCAGCTTGGGGGGACAGGGTACCTACGAGCAGTACTTC.

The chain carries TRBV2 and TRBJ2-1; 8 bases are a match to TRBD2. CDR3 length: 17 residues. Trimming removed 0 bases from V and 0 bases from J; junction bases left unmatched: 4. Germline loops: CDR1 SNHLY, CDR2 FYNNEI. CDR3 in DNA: TGTGCCAGCAGTGAAGCTCGGGGGGGACGCTCCTACAATGAGCAGTTCTTC. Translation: CASSEARGGRSYNEQFF.

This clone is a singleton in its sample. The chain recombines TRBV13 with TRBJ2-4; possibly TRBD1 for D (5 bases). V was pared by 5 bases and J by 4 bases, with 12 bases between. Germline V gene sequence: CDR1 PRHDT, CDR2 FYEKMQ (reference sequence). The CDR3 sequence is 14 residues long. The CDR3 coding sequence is TGTGCCAGCAGCCCCAGGGTGCTAAAAAACATTCAGTACTTC. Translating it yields CASSPRVLKNIQYF.

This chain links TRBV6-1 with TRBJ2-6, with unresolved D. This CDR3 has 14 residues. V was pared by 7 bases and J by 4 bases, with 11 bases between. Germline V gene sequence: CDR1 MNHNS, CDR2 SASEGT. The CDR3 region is CASNSGPGANVLTF. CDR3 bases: TGTGCCAGCAACTCGGGCCCCGGGGCCAACGTCCTGACTTTC.

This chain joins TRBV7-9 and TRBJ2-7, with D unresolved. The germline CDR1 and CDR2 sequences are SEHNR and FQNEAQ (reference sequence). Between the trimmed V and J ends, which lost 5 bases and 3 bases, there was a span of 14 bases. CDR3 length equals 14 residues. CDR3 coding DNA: TGTGCCAGCAGCAACCGGGCAGGCTTCTACGAGCAGTACTTC. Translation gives CASSNRAGFYEQYF.